This T cell receptor (beta chain) was captured by sequencing in a study of T cell repertoires in cytomegalovirus infection. For the study at large: Recently identified HLA-C-restricted CMV epitopes and well-studied HLA-B-restricted CMV epitopes were used by the study. It can be stated that public TCR beta signatures indicated CMV infection as well as a matching HLA type.

V was clipped by 6 bases and J by 3 bases; unmatched bases: 5. The germline CDR1 and CDR2 sequences are MNHEY and SMNVEV (reference sequence). The CDR3 extends over 15 amino acids. With regard to this clonotype: What it binds is unknown.

The study's findings and limits: Cumulative frequency of public TCR beta families picked out carriers of CMV plus the relevant HLA. CMV-specific TCR beta clonotypes restricted by HLA-C were the ones dominating the ex vivo response.

One entry per CDR3 protein results from TCRdb running MiXCR on the reads. The sample shows about 110,000 distinct CDR3 sequences, roughly 30% of them seen only once. The source material was CD8+ T cells from cultured PBMCs, sampled from culture after CMV antigen stimulation. This receptor was obtained from a human donor in good health (CMV status not recorded). Some clones in this sample may be carry-over from other donors' samples. This chain uses TRBV27 with TRBJ2-3; 11 positions agree with TRBD2. The CDR3 spells CASSLAGGYTDTQYF. CDR3 in DNA: TGTGCCAGCAGCCTAGCGGGGGGATATACAGATACGCAGTATTTT.